These T cell receptor beta chains were read from a single sample in a study of shared clonotypes between healthy human individuals. Assay used: immunoSEQ multiplex PCR; TCRdb lists only in-frame clones, some missing. In the table there are about 530,000 clones, about 80% of which are singletons. The sample was PBMCs. All receptors come from a woman in her 40s in good health. Some clones in this sample may be carry-over from other donors' samples. The CDR3 runs from the conserved cysteine through the conserved F or W. D genes are given only for firm matches. Clone sizes are given selectively: once, few, many, or a class where the clone is expanded.

clone_size d_call j_call v_call cdr3_aa cdr3_nt
NA TRBD1 TRBJ1-4 TRBV28 CASSLRDSATNEKLFF TGTGCCAGCAGTTTACGGGACAGTGCAACTAATGAAAAACTGTTTTTT
NA NA TRBJ1-3 TRBV7-9 CASSPRGGNSGNTIYF TGTGCCAGCAGCCCCCGGGGGGGAAACTCTGGAAACACCATATATTTT
NA NA TRBJ2-5 TRBV5-1 CASSLGHRAETQYF TGCGCCAGCAGCCTCGGGCACAGGGCGGAGACCCAGTACTTC
once NA TRBJ2-7 TRBV30 CAFTAAGYEQYF TGTGCCTTCACCGCCGCCGGCTACGAGCAGTACTTC
NA TRBD1 TRBJ2-2 TRBV11-2 CASSLRQGYTGELFF TGTGCCAGCAGCCTCCGACAGGGATACACCGGGGAGCTGTTTTTT
few NA TRBJ2-1 TRBV19 CASRQVWRANEQFF TGTGCCAGTAGACAGGTGTGGAGGGCCAATGAGCAGTTCTTC
NA NA TRBJ1-1 TRBV7-2 CASSSTGPDAFF TGTGCCAGCAGCTCCACGGGCCCCGACGCTTTCTTT
NA TRBD1 TRBJ2-2 TRBV9 CASKVGPGTGGTGELFF TGTGCCAGCAAGGTGGGGCCCGGGACAGGGGGAACCGGGGAGCTGTTTTTT
NA TRBD1 TRBJ2-7 TRBV5-1 CASSSGQEGLDEQYF TGCGCCAGCAGCTCCGGACAGGAAGGACTTGACGAGCAGTACTTC
NA TRBD1 TRBJ2-3 TRBV7-9 CASRSGGDTQYF TGTGCCAGCAGGTCAGGGGGTGATACGCAGTATTTT
NA TRBD1 TRBJ2-3 TRBV29-1 CSVDRQGSDTQYF TGCAGCGTTGATCGACAGGGATCAGATACGCAGTATTTT
NA NA TRBJ1-3 TRBV28 CASTVRGKSNTIYF TGTGCCAGCACCGTTAGGGGAAAGTCCAACACCATATATTTT
NA NA TRBJ2-2 TRBV7-9 CASSLPRVPGELFF TGTGCCAGCAGCTTACCCCGGGTCCCCGGGGAGCTGTTTTTT
NA NA TRBJ1-1 TRBV28 CASSPHRSWAFF TGTGCCAGCAGTCCCCATCGGTCGTGGGCTTTCTTT
NA TRBD1 TRBJ2-3 TRBV9 CASSTTGGYGTDTQYF TGTGCCAGCAGCACTACAGGGGGTTACGGCACAGATACGCAGTATTTT
NA NA TRBJ1-2 TRBV2 CASSAAGNYGYTF TGTGCCAGCAGTGCGGCAGGCAACTATGGCTACACCTTC
NA NA TRBJ2-6 TRBV30 CAWMRTRSGANVLTF TGTGCCTGGATGCGCACTCGCTCTGGGGCCAACGTCCTGACTTTC
NA TRBD1 TRBJ2-7 TRBV6-1 CASNWGQGPYEQYF TGTGCCAGCAATTGGGGACAGGGCCCCTACGAGCAGTACTTC
NA TRBD1 TRBJ1-2 TRBV2 CASGRTGDGYTF TGTGCCAGCGGGCGGACAGGGGATGGCTACACCTTC
NA TRBD1 TRBJ1-1 TRBV6-1 CASSDGTAILPEAFF TGTGCCAGCAGTGACGGGACAGCGATTCTCCCTGAAGCTTTCTTT
NA NA TRBJ1-1 TRBV25-1 CASSGLESLAEAFF TGTGCCAGCAGTGGCCTCGAGAGTCTAGCTGAAGCTTTCTTT
NA TRBD2 TRBJ2-7 TRBV29-1 CSATGTSVYEQYF TGCAGCGCTACCGGGACTAGCGTCTACGAGCAGTACTTC
many NA TRBJ2-3 TRBV30 CAWMRGRSTDTQYF TGTGCCTGGATGAGGGGGAGAAGCACAGATACGCAGTATTTT
NA TRBD2 TRBJ2-5 TRBV7-2 CASSLRARGLAGVEQYF TGTGCCAGCAGCCTCCGAGCTCGGGGACTAGCGGGAGTAGAGCAGTACTTC
NA NA TRBJ2-7 TRBV5-5 CASSLSAALRYEQYF TGTGCCAGCAGCTTGTCGGCAGCGCTCCGCTACGAGCAGTACTTC
NA NA TRBJ2-2 TRBV29-1 CSVGDSTGELFF TGCAGCGTCGGGGACTCCACCGGGGAGCTGTTTTTT
once TRBD2 TRBJ2-7 TRBV6-5 CASSTGTTVEQYF TGTGCCAGCAGTACCGGGACTACGGTCGAGCAGTACTTC
many NA TRBJ1-2 TRBV19 CASNYGTNYGYTF TGTGCCAGTAACTACGGGACGAACTATGGCTACACCTTC
many NA TRBJ2-1 TRBV9 CASSVDSGTYNEQFF TGTGCCAGCAGCGTAGATAGCGGAACATACAATGAGCAGTTCTTC
NA TRBD1 TRBJ2-7 TRBV7-9 CASIEGGQNYEQYF TGTGCCAGCATCGAAGGGGGACAGAACTACGAGCAGTACTTC
NA NA TRBJ2-1 TRBV7-9 CASSLGVGNNEQFF TGTGCCAGCAGCTTAGGGGTTGGTAACAATGAGCAGTTCTTC
NA NA TRBJ2-3 TRBV9 CASSTQPDGLDTQYF TGTGCCAGCAGCACCCAGCCGGACGGGCTAGATACGCAGTATTTT
many NA TRBJ2-5 TRBV12-5 CASGAGQQETQYF TGTGCTAGTGGGGCTGGACAGCAAGAGACCCAGTACTTC
few NA TRBJ2-5 TRBV5-1 CASSPGSQETQYF TGCGCCAGCAGCCCCGGGAGCCAAGAGACCCAGTACTTC
NA NA TRBJ1-2 TRBV21-1 CASSKRKQGPEYGYTF TGTGCCAGCAGCAAACGGAAACAGGGGCCGGAGTATGGCTACACCTTC
NA TRBD2 TRBJ2-5 TRBV28 CASRVAGAEQETQYF TGTGCCAGCAGAGTAGCGGGAGCTGAGCAAGAGACCCAGTACTTC
few TRBD2 TRBJ2-1 TRBV5-1 CASRLAGEGGEQFF TGCGCCAGCCGGCTAGCGGGAGAGGGTGGTGAGCAGTTCTTC
once TRBD1 TRBJ2-7 TRBV6-5 CASSYLGTAAEQYF TGTGCCAGCAGTTATCTGGGGACAGCCGCAGAGCAGTACTTC
NA NA TRBJ1-2 TRBV7-9 CASSYLLEGLGYTF TGTGCCAGCAGCTACCTACTGGAGGGTCTCGGCTACACCTTC
once TRBD2 TRBJ2-1 TRBV6-4 CASSDSIAGGPDEQFF TGTGCCAGCAGTGACTCAATAGCGGGAGGGCCGGATGAGCAGTTCTTC
NA NA TRBJ2-7 TRBV4-3 CASSQDRGLEQYF TGCGCCAGCAGCCAAGATCGGGGGCTAGAGCAGTACTTC
NA NA TRBJ2-1 TRBV6-5 CARGSLLAGNEQFF TGTGCCAGAGGGAGCTTGTTGGCAGGGAATGAGCAGTTCTTC
NA NA TRBJ1-3 TRBV7-2 CASSQTGTLLHGNTIYF TGTGCCAGCAGCCAAACCGGGACACTACTGCATGGAAACACCATATATTTT
NA TRBD1 TRBJ2-5 TRBV29-1 CSVQGYDETQYF TGCAGCGTACAGGGGTACGACGAGACCCAGTACTTC
NA TRBD1 TRBJ1-3 TRBV29-1 CSASTGGSGNTIYF TGCAGCGCCTCAACAGGGGGCAGTGGAAACACCATATATTTT
NA NA TRBJ2-1 TRBV29-1 CSVEEFYNEQFF TGCAGCGTTGAGGAGTTCTACAATGAGCAGTTCTTC
NA NA TRBJ1-1 TRBV28 CASNSVNTEAFF TGTGCCAGCAACTCAGTGAACACTGAAGCTTTCTTT
NA TRBD2 TRBJ2-2 TRBV7-3 CASSLAGRADTGELFF TGTGCCAGCAGCTTAGCCGGGAGGGCCGACACCGGGGAGCTGTTTTTT
NA TRBD2 TRBJ2-3 TRBV29-1 CSVEGSGRRGGTDTQYF TGCAGCGTTGAAGGTAGCGGGAGGAGAGGGGGCACAGATACGCAGTATTTT